Below, 31 T cell receptor beta chains from the same sample are listed, as sequenced in a study of blood T cell repertoires in COVID-19. Sequencing used immunoSEQ multiplex PCR; TCRdb keeps in-frame clones, though not all of them. This table has 160,000 or so clones, roughly 87% appearing once. Sequencing used PBMCs or T cells enriched from blood (not recorded which). The receptors come from a human donor with acute COVID-19. The donor label of this sample is uncertain.

This chain links TRBV19 with TRBJ1-1; weak D call: TRBD1 (5 bases). The CDR3 is 14 amino acids. V was pared by 7 bases and J by 5 bases, with 17 bases between. CDR1 and CDR2 (germline): LNHDA, SQIVND (reference sequence). The CDR3 loop is CASTAGRGGTEAFF. DNA of the CDR3: TGTGCCAGTACCGCGGGCCGGGGGGGTACTGAAGCTTTCTTT.

The genes are TRBV24-1 and TRBJ2-7; the D gene is possibly TRBD1 (6 bases). Trimming took off 7 bases at V and 2 bases at J, with 11 bases between the two ends. The V gene's germline CDR1 is KGHDR and CDR2 SFDVKD. The CDR3 contains 13 residues. This CDR3 is CATRIRGPYEQYF. For the CDR3, the DNA is TGTGCCACCAGGATCAGGGGCCCCTACGAGCAGTACTTC.

In this sample, this clone turned up once. The V gene is TRBV10-3, the J gene TRBJ1-5; D ambiguous. The CDR3 is made up of 15 amino acids. Germline V gene sequence: CDR1 ENHRY, CDR2 SYGVKD. Between the trimmed V and J ends, which lost 6 bases and 3 bases, there was a span of 15 bases. The CDR3 DNA reads as TGTGCCATCAGAACACAGAGAGTGAACAATCAGCCCCAGCATTTT. Protein product: CAIRTQRVNNQPQHF.

This chain links TRBV5-5 with TRBJ1-5, with D unclear. Germline CDR1 SGHKS, CDR2 YYEKEE (reference sequence). The CDR3 runs to 14 residues. Trimming left V 0 bases short and J 7 bases short, with 11 bases between. The CDR3 region is CASSLGASGQPQHF. In DNA, the CDR3 is TGTGCCAGCAGCTTGGGCGCGTCCGGGCAGCCCCAGCATTTT.

The chain recombines TRBV12-3 or TRBV12-4 with TRBJ1-2; D remains unclear. The CDR3 loop spans 12 amino acids. V was clipped by 2 bases and J by 6 bases, with 7 bases between them. CDR3 nucleotides: TGTGCCAGCAGTTTAATGGCCAATGGCTACACCTTC. The encoded protein is CASSLMANGYTF.

This chain joins TRBV18 and TRBJ2-3, with TRBD1 as a possible D gene (5 bases). Looked up from germline, CDR1 is KGHSH and CDR2 is LQKENI. CDR3 size: 15 residues. The ends were cut back, 3 bases at V and 2 bases at J, with 12 bases in the middle. CDR3 sequence reads: CASSPGDRNTDTQYF. Written as DNA, the CDR3 is TGTGCCAGCTCACCTGGAGACAGAAACACAGATACGCAGTATTTT.

The chain employs TRBV27 and TRBJ1-1, with D possibly matching TRBD1 (5 bases). The CDR3 extends over 14 amino acids. Trimming shortened V by 8 bases and J by 3 bases, and 16 bases separated the two germline ends. Looked up from germline, CDR1 is MNHEY and CDR2 is SMNVEV (reference sequence). For the CDR3, the DNA is TGTGCCAGCGGAACCCTCAGGGATGACACTGAAGCTTTCTTT. Its translation is CASGTLRDDTEAFF.

The chain uses TRBV7-3 and TRBJ2-7; no clear D gene. V was pared by 5 bases and J by 6 bases, with 14 bases between. Germline V gene lookup returns CDR1 SGHTA and CDR2 FQGTGA. The CDR3 sequence is 13 residues long. CDR3 bases: TGTGCCAGCAGCAAGACGGGTGGTAGCGAGCAGTACTTC. It codes for CASSKTGGSEQYF. Full variable domain (missing parts from reference TRBV7-3 and TRBJ2-7): GAGVSQTPSNKVTEKGKYVELRCDPISGHTALYWYRQSLGQGPEFLIYFQGTGAADDSGLPNDRFFAVRPEGSVSTLKIQRTERGDSAVYLCASSKTGGSEQYFGPGTRLTVT.

The gene calls are TRBV9 and TRBJ2-3; a weak D match, TRBD2 (6 bases). The CDR3 contains 14 residues. CDR1 and CDR2 from the germline V gene are SGDLS and YYNGEE. The germline V and J ends were trimmed by 2 bases and 3 bases, with 10 bases remaining between them. CDR3 sequence: CASSVLGGTDTQYF. CDR3 coding DNA: TGTGCCAGCAGCGTCCTGGGGGGAACAGATACGCAGTATTTT.

V is TRBV3-1 (or the pseudogene TRBV3-2) and J is TRBJ1-4; D gene ambiguous. The V gene lost 0 bases and the J gene lost 14 bases, with 10 bases spanning the gap. Germline CDR1 and CDR2: LGHDT and YNNKEL (reference sequence). There are 12 residues in the CDR3. CDR3 nucleotides: TGTGCCAGCAGCCAAGACTCTGACAAGCTGTTTTTT. It encodes CASSQDSDKLFF.

This clone was detected only once. J is TRBJ2-1 and V is TRBV20-1; no firm D call. This CDR3 has 10 amino acids. The V gene's germline CDR1 is DFQATT and CDR2 SNEGSKA (reference sequence). The V gene lost 6 bases and the J gene lost 12 bases, with 12 bases spanning the gap. The CDR3 here is CSASMLRQFF. For the CDR3, the DNA is TGCAGTGCCTCTATGCTTCGGCAGTTCTTC.

This clone is a singleton in its sample. V and J are TRBV4-2 and TRBJ2-1; a weak D match, TRBD2 (5 bases). V was cut by 0 bases and J by 10 bases, with 13 bases left in between. The CDR3 runs 14 residues. Germline loops: CDR1 LGHNA, CDR2 YNFKEQ. The CDR3 spells CASSQESPAEEQFF. For the CDR3, the DNA is TGTGCCAGCAGCCAAGAATCCCCAGCGGAAGAGCAGTTCTTC.

The V gene is TRBV7-8, the J gene TRBJ2-3; weak D call: TRBD2 (5 bases). The CDR3 runs to 15 residues. The germline V gene encodes CDR1 SGHVS and CDR2 FQNEAQ. The V and J ends lost 1 base and 3 bases respectively, with 11 bases between them. Here the CDR3 reads CASSLEGARTDTQYF. Here the CDR3 DNA reads TGTGCCAGCAGCTTAGAGGGAGCGAGAACAGATACGCAGTATTTT.

The chain carries TRBV19 and TRBJ2-7; TRBD1 matches 7 bases. The germline gives CDR1 LNHDA, CDR2 SQIVND (reference sequence). V shed 6 bases and J 0 bases; nucleotides not matched to a gene: 8. The CDR3 spans 15 residues. The CDR3 DNA is TGTGCCAGTAGCTACGTTTCAGGGGGCTCCTACGAGCAGTACTTC. It is translated as CASSYVSGGSYEQYF.

This clone was counted only a few times. The gene calls are TRBV7-9 and TRBJ2-3; 12 bases match TRBD2. J gave up 2 bases and V 6 bases, and 6 bases lay outside the gene matches. CDR1 and CDR2 (germline): SEHNR, FQNEAQ (reference sequence). The CDR3 is 16 residues long. The CDR3, as DNA: TGTGCCAGCAGACCCGGACTAGCGGGGTTCACAGATACGCAGTATTTT. This codes for CASRPGLAGFTDTQYF.

The chain uses TRBV30 and TRBJ1-5; D is ambiguous. The germline CDR1 and CDR2 sequences are GTSNPN and SVGIG (reference sequence). Deletions cut 1 base from V and 3 bases from J, with 7 bases between. The CDR3 spans 13 residues. The CDR3 bases are TGTGCCTGGAGTGCGACATTCAATCAGCCCCAGCATTTT. This translates into CAWSATFNQPQHF.

This clone was seen only once. This sequence joins TRBV6-4 and TRBJ2-1, with 11 bases fitting TRBD2. The CDR3 sequence is 15 residues long. Trimming at V came to 2 bases and at J to 8 bases, leaving 5 bases not matched to a gene. Germline-derived CDR1 and CDR2 are MRHNA and SNTAGT. CDR3 loop: CASSDGTSGRDEQFF. The CDR3 DNA sequence: TGTGCCAGCAGTGACGGGACTAGCGGCCGGGATGAGCAGTTCTTC.

CDR3 nucleotides: TGTGCCAGCACGACATCCCAGGGCACTGAAGCTTTCTTT. Its translation is CASTTSQGTEAFF. The chain has TRBV18 and TRBJ1-1, with D perhaps TRBD1 (5 bases). The CDR3 is 13 residues long. V was shortened by 8 bases and J by 4 bases, with 14 bases between the two germline ends. Germline assignment: CDR1 KGHSH and CDR2 LQKENI.

J is TRBJ1-2 and V is TRBV19, with D possibly being TRBD1 (6 bases). CDR1 and CDR2 (germline): LNHDA, SQIVND (reference sequence). Trimming removed 6 bases at V and 3 bases at J, with 17 bases between. The CDR3 is made up of 15 amino acids. CDR3 nucleotides: TGTGCCAGTAGGCATACGGGGGGCGCAGACTATGGCTACACCTTC. It is translated as CASRHTGGADYGYTF.

This sequence joins TRBV9 and TRBJ2-7; 7 nucleotides match TRBD2. J lost 2 bases, V lost 0 bases, and 5 bases had no gene match. CDR1 SGDLS and CDR2 YYNGEE come from the germline V gene. This CDR3 is 15 amino acids long. CDR3 bases: TGTGCCAGCAGCGTAGGGGGGGGACCCCCCTACGAGCAGTACTTC. Translated, it gives CASSVGGGPPYEQYF. Full variable domain (rest looked up from reference TRBV9 and TRBJ2-7): DSGVTQTPKHLITATGQRVTLRCSPRSGDLSVYWYQQSLDQGLQFLIQYYNGEERAKGNILERFSAQQFPDLHSELNLSSLELGDSALYFCASSVGGGPPYEQYFGPGTRLTVT.

This clone was seen a handful of times. The gene calls are TRBV4-1 and TRBJ1-6, with D unclear. Germline CDR1 MGHRA, CDR2 YSYEKL. V gave up 0 bases and J gave up 9 bases, with 15 bases separating them. CDR3 length equals 16 residues. The CDR3 DNA sequence: TGCGCCAGCAGCCAAGATCAAGCCCTGAGCACTTCACCCCTCCACTTT. It specifies CASSQDQALSTSPLHF.

The V gene is TRBV6-5, the J gene TRBJ1-2, with unresolved D. CDR3 length equals 15 residues. V was cut by 3 bases and J by 6 bases, with 17 bases left in between. Germline lookup yields CDR1 MNHEY and CDR2 SVGAGI. The CDR3 nucleotides read TGTGCCAGCAGTTATCAACGACACTTACCCCATGGCTACACCTTC. Its protein product is CASSYQRHLPHGYTF.

The gene calls are TRBV7-9 and TRBJ2-1; no firm D call. Trimming stripped 4 bases from V and 9 bases from J, with 7 bases between. Germline lookup yields CDR1 SEHNR and CDR2 FQNEAQ (reference sequence). The CDR3 length is 11 residues. CDR3 sequence (DNA): TGTGCCAGCAGCTCAACACCTGAGCAGTTCTTC. This translates into CASSSTPEQFF.

The rearrangement uses TRBV5-4 and TRBJ1-2, with 8 bases aligning to TRBD1. CDR3 length: 14 amino acids. Unmatched junction bases numbered 6, after V lost 2 bases and J lost 6 bases. The germline V gene encodes CDR1 SGHNT and CDR2 YYREEE (reference sequence). The CDR3 loop reads CASSFPTGDDGYTF. DNA for the CDR3: TGTGCCAGCAGCTTCCCGACAGGGGACGATGGCTACACCTTC.

This clone was recorded once. V is TRBV5-4 and J is TRBJ1-1; 8 bases are shared with TRBD1. The CDR3 consists of 15 residues. Germline assignment: CDR1 SGHNT and CDR2 YYREEE (reference sequence). V lost 4 bases and J lost 3; bases outside the gene matches: 8. In nucleotides, the CDR3 is TGTGCCAGCAGCGAGACCAGGGGGCTTGACACTGAAGCTTTCTTT. Encoded protein: CASSETRGLDTEAFF.

J is TRBJ2-5 and V is TRBV4-3; 10 bases are a match to TRBD2. The trim removed 1 base at V and 5 bases at J, leaving 1 base unmatched. The CDR3 contains 14 residues. The germline V gene encodes CDR1 LGHNA and CDR2 YSLEER. DNA for the CDR3: TGCGCCAGCAGCCAAGGGGGACTAGCGGAGACCCAGTACTTC. This codes for CASSQGGLAETQYF.

The chain links TRBV10-3 to TRBJ1-2; 7 bases are shared with TRBD1. With 10 bases clipped from V and 7 bases from J, the junction kept 12 bases outside the gene matches. The V gene's germline CDR1 is ENHRY and CDR2 SYGVKD. The CDR3 length is 13 residues. CDR3 sequence: CATSTDREAGYTF. The CDR3 DNA follows: TGTGCCACCTCCACCGACAGGGAAGCTGGCTACACCTTC.

The V gene is TRBV12-3 or TRBV12-4, the J gene TRBJ2-7, with D possibly being TRBD2 (6 bases). V was cut by 5 bases and J by 6 bases, with 14 bases left in between. This CDR3 region has 13 residues. CDR3 bases: TGTGCCAGCAGTCTGATTTGGGGAGGCGAGCAGTACTTC. Translated: CASSLIWGGEQYF.

The chain joins TRBV5-4 to TRBJ2-7; 7 bases map to TRBD1. Germline loops: CDR1 SGHNT, CDR2 YYREEE (reference sequence). The CDR3 spans 14 residues. V lost 5 bases to trimming and J lost 1 base; unmatched junction nucleotides: 6. CDR3 DNA: TGTGCCAGCAGTGTGGACAGGCATTCCTACGAGCAGTACTTC. Translating gives CASSVDRHSYEQYF.

CDR3 in DNA: TGTGCCAGCAGTGAAGTTCTCGCGAGTGCAACTAATGAAAAACTGTTTTTT. Its translation: CASSEVLASATNEKLFF. The V and J genes are TRBV6-1 and TRBJ1-4; no definite D call. V lost 1 base to trimming and J lost 0 bases, with 12 bases between them. This CDR3 region has 17 residues. Germline CDR1 is MNHNS and CDR2 is SASEGT.

The chain is built from TRBV10-3 and TRBJ1-1; D call uncertain. Looked up from germline, CDR1 is ENHRY and CDR2 is SYGVKD. The CDR3 spans 13 residues. V lost 2 bases, J lost 6 bases, and 10 bases lay in between. The CDR3 spells CAISEGDPAEAFF. In DNA, the CDR3 is TGTGCCATCAGTGAGGGAGACCCTGCTGAAGCTTTCTTT.